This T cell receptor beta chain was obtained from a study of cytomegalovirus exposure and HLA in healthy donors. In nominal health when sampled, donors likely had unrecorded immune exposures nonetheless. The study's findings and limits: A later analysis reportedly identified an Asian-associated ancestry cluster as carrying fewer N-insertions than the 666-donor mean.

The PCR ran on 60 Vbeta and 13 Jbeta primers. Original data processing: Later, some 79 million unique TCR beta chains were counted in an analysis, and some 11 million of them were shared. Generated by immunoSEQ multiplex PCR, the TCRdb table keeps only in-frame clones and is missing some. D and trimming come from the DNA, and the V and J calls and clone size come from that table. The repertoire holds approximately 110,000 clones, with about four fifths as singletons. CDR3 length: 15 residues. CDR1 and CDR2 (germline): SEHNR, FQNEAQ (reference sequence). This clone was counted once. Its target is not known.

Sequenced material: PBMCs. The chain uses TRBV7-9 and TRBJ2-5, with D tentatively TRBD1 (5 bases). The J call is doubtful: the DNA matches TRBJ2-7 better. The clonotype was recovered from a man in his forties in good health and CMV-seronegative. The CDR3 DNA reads TGTGCCAGCAGCTTAATTCAGGGTACTCTGGACGAGCAGTACTTC. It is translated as CASSLIQGTLDEQYF.